This record covers a single T cell receptor beta chain. It has no known antigen specificity. Per-nucleotide qualities are absent, and no much larger clonotype sits a single base away. CD8 naive samples were obtained by positive selection for CCR7 among CD45RO-negative cells, yielding a CD45RA+CCR7+ population from which TemRA cells were excluded. The donors were healthy, HIV-negative adults who had no recently reported acute infections or vaccinations. Every donor was a Caucasian adult living in Nashville, Tennessee, USA. After blood collection by leukapheresis, PBMCs were isolated using Ficoll-Histopaque density gradient centrifugation and then cryopreserved in the vapor phase of liquid nitrogen. Purity and quantity of every magnetically sorted T cell population were checked by analytical flow cytometry. Genomic DNA was isolated from every sorted fraction and measured by UV absorbance on a Nanodrop 2000c.

The data originate from a study of shared clonotypes between healthy human individuals (dated by TCRdb to 2020 to 2021). For the wider study: A few men and a couple of women, aged 18 to 49 years, made up the cohort. For each donor, CD4 naive and CD4 memory were each run on three plates, CD8 naive on two plates, and CD8 memory on one plate. To estimate repertoire size and how much clonotypes are shared between individuals, the study performed deep sequencing of blood TCR repertoires from a few healthy adults. To increase sequencing depth and limit assay-specific biases, different laboratories used diverse techniques to prepare libraries and sequence TCR repertoires. Between about 0.9 and 10 billion PBMCs per donor were obtained by leukapheresis.

Using the deep immunoSEQ assay, TCR CDR3 regions were amplified from genomic DNA by multiplex PCR. Extracted genomic DNA from each cell subset was spread evenly across all wells of several immunoSEQ 96-well plates, with each plate serving as a replicate. For sorted subsets, approximately 210 ng genomic DNA, equal to tens of thousands of T cell genomes, was loaded into each replicate PCR. Purified libraries were quantified with a Qubit 3.0 fluorometer, sized on a Bioanalyzer 2100, and re-quantified with the KAPA Library Quantification kit. Every immunoSEQ 96-well plate was sequenced on a dedicated single-read 150-cycle Illumina NextSeq 550 flow cell. In the authors' own workflow: Because the immunoSEQ output held only junctional sequences and lacked quality scores, the filtering could not match the filtering applied to full-length reads. Sequences were annotated with PyIR, a Python wrapper for IgBLAST v1.9, using IMGT germline references to assign V/J genes and CDR3. Any read was removed if the V/J assignment was weak (E-value above 1e-6), the CDR3 was missing, or the read contained stop codons, out-of-frame junctions, or ambiguous translated residues. V3J clonotypes were defined as sequences sharing an identical inferred V gene, J gene, and CDR3 amino acid sequence. The percentage overlap between two repertoires was calculated by dividing the number of shared unique clonotypes by the size of the smaller repertoire. Three approaches were used to assess repertoire richness: RTK rarefaction, the Chao1 estimator, and Recon v2.1 estimates of unobserved clonotypes. Generation probabilities were computed with OLGA for all TCRbeta clonotypes obtained by the gDNA method from a handful of donors. Held by TCRdb, this immuneACCESS table contains in-frame sequences only and omits some clones. Under half of the omission traces to an unresolved V gene where checked; the cause of the rest is unknown. Clone size and V and J calls were adopted from that table, with D and trimming inferred from the DNA. This sample holds 500,000 to 700,000 clones; 95% were observed only once. In total, the top ten clones hold over 0.095% of the sample.

General conclusions and limits of the study: Naive subsets generally had larger estimated clonotype richness than memory subsets did. Compared with non-shared clonotypes, the clonotypes found in all four sorted-subset donors had higher generation probabilities. Based on pairwise subsampling, the degree of clonotype sharing among donors was expected to be affected by sequencing depth. The genetic and exposure-history diversity represented was limited by the small number of donors. Across a few donors, 4.5% to 6.5% of naive CD4, roughly 3.5% of naive CD8, 2.3% of memory CD4, and roughly 0.41% of memory CD8 clonotypes were shared. Even with the large sequencing depth, rarefaction of the sorted-subset datasets indicated that sequencing was incomplete. Sampling was restricted to blood, and TCR repertoires in tissues likely differ from the TCR repertoires found in blood.

Looking up the germline V gene (reference sequence) yields CDR1 MNHEY and CDR2 SMNVEV. From cysteine to phenylalanine, the CDR3 is 13 amino acids long. This entry keeps only the CDR3 DNA: 39 bases, framed from base 1. V gives up 3 bases and J gives up 5 bases, and the segment between their germline ends measures 11 bases. The sequence came from a woman in her twenties or thirties in good health. The chain joins TRBV27 to TRBJ2-7, and perhaps TRBD2 as D gene, on 5 matching bases. Sample: naive CD8+ T cells sorted from blood. Interpreted using the paper, the cell subset or site label stands for: CD45RA+CCR7+. The nucleotides are TGTGCCAGCAGTTTTACGGAGGCGGACGAGCAGTACTTC. This is translated as CASSFTEADEQYF.